The entry that follows covers one T cell receptor (beta chain) sequence. The entry originates in a study of technical replicates of blood from four donors. The ends lost 5 bases at V and 3 bases at J; junction bases unmatched: 7. There are 14 residues in the CDR3. Germline V gene data show CDR1 as MNHNS and CDR2 as SASEGT. Repertoires were generated with immunoSEQ multiplex PCR, while TCRdb's copy carries only in-frame clones and drops some. This sample carries almost 70,000 clones, about nine tenths of them seen once, and the ten largest clones take roughly 5%. The sequenced sample was PBMCs. The chain uses TRBV6-1 and TRBJ2-7, with 7 positions matching TRBD1. This TCR derives from a human donor in good health. Some clones in this sample may be carry-over from other donors' samples. The CDR3: CASSLWDSIYEQYF. CDR3 sequence (DNA): TGTGCCAGCAGTCTGTGGGACAGCATCTACGAGCAGTACTTC.